The entry below describes one T cell receptor (beta chain). With a much larger clone just one base away, this may be a read error. These data are taken from a study of tumor and adjacent non-tumor tissue in lung cancer. The germline V gene has CDR1 DFQATT and CDR2 SNEGSKA (reference sequence). This CDR3 is built from 12 residues. Three rounds of nested PCR, following a modified ARM-PCR protocol, produced the TCRbeta library. One entry per CDR3 protein, called by TCRdb with MiXCR from the multiplex PCR reads. The data show 90,000 to 100,000 distinct CDR3 sequences, 80% seen once. No cell sorting was done before RNA was extracted from the tissue. This non-tumor lung sample came from over 3 cm beyond the tumor edge.

The rearrangement uses TRBV20-1 and TRBJ2-7; D gene unclear. The source of this sequence is a man in his 60s with small cell lung cancer. Material: distant non-tumor lung tissue. CDR3 amino acids: CNASTISYEQYF. The CDR3 nucleotides are TGCAATGCTAGTACTATCTCCTACGAGCAGTACTTC.